This TCR beta chain was recorded in a study of T cell responses to AZD1222 COVID-19 vaccine (dated by TCRdb to the early 2020s). As for the study more broadly: AZD1222 recipients given second doses at about 4 weeks or at about 12 weeks were pooled, since spike-specific TCR depth and breadth were not found to differ between the two schedules. TCR sequencing covered roughly 230 trial participants: approximately 200 given two doses of AZD1222 and approximately 26 given two doses of MenACWY control vaccine. Enrollment into the trials was organized by age into subgroups of 18-55, 56-69 and 70-plus years, and those subgroups contained about 160, 30 and 59 TCR-sequenced participants, respectively. What the study reported, not specific to this receptor: CD4 TCRs associated with the vaccine covered the entire spike protein, and the dominant responses were in regions 160-218 and 743-854. Epitopes outside the regions mutated in the B.1.351 and B.1.1.7 variants were reportedly recognized by nearly half of the unique spike-specific TCRs. In the small 56-69-year group, the increase in depth fell short of significance, most likely because of low power. Conclusions about previously exposed vaccinees are limited because only six or seven AZD1222 recipients were SARS-CoV-2 seropositive at baseline. No day 14 peak-response samples were available, so repertoires were characterized only after the peak T cell response. After two AZD1222 doses, both the breadth and the depth of spike-specific TCRs were significantly higher than at day 0 and than in MenACWY recipients. Most participants were white British and females outnumbered males, and the authors suggested that clonal diversity may have been underestimated.

As to this clone: Its antigen is not yet known. No quality values exist for individual bases; no much larger clone is one base distant.

From the germline V gene, CDR1 is SGHAT and CDR2 is FQNNGV. The CDR3 runs 13 residues from the cysteine to the phenylalanine. The only DNA kept is the CDR3, 39 bases in frame from the first base. V loses 4 bases of germline sequence and J loses 5 bases, and the interval between the two ends is 11 bases. The sample's time point label, decoded: baseline before first vaccination. Vaccinee samples were obtained from the UK trials COV001 and COV002, which included a single-blind randomized controlled phase 2/3 trial of AZD1222 (ChAdOx1 nCoV-19) in healthy adults. For TCRbeta chain sequencing, PBMC samples from trial participants were taken at day 0 and at day 28 after the second dose. The CDR3 regions of human TCRbeta chains were analyzed by immunosequencing. As for how the authors treated the data: TCRs in the repertoires were compared against a reference library of SARS-CoV-2-specific TCRs that had been generated with the MIRA antigen-specificity platform. Breadth was defined as the fraction of unique TCRs that were SARS-CoV-2-associated, and depth was defined as the fraction of total T cells that were SARS-CoV-2-associated. Using the MIRA data, each spike-specific TCR was mapped to the spike region that the TCR reacts to and placed in a CD4 or CD8 class. Log10-transformed breadth and depth values were compared by one-way ANOVA with Sidak's multiple comparisons tests. Held by TCRdb, this immuneACCESS table contains in-frame sequences only and omits some clones. Under half of the omission traces to an unresolved V gene where checked; the cause of the rest is unknown. V, J and clone size reflect that table, while D and trimming were determined from the DNA. The sample includes more than 110,000 clones, with 92% observed a single time. The ten largest clones capture about 3% of the sample.

This sample comprised peripheral blood, obtained on day 0 of AZD1222 vaccination. The TCR originated in an adult in good health. Recombination joined TRBV11-2 with TRBJ1-1; no D gene call is confident. This receptor carries the CDR3 CASSSRTGTEAFF. The DNA reads as follows: TGTGCCAGCAGCTCCCGTACGGGGACTGAAGCTTTCTTT.